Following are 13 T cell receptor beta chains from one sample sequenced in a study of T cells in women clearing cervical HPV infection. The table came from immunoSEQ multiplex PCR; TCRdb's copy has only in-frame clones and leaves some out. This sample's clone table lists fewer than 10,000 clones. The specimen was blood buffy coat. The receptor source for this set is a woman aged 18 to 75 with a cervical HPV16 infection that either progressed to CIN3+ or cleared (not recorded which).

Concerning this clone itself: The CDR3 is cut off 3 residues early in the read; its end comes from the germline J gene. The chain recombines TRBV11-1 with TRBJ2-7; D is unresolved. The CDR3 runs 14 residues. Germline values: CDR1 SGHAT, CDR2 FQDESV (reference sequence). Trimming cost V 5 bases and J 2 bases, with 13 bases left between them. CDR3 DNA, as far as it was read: TGTGCCAGCAGCCGAGGCGGCAGAACCTACGAG. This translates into CASSRGGRTYE. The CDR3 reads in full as CASSRGGRTYEQYF.

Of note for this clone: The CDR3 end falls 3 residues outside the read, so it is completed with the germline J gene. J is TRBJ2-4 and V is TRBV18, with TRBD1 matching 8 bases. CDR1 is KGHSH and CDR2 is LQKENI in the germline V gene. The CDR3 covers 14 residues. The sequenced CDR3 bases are TGTGCCAGCTCACCAAAGCAGGGGGCAGACGGT. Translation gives CASSPKQGADG. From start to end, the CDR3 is CASSPKQGADGQYF.

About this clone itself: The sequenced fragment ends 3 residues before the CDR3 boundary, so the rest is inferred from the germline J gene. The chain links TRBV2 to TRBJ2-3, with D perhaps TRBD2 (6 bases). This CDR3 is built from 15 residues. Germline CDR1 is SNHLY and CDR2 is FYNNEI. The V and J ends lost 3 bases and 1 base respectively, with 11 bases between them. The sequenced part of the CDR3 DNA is TGTGCCAGCAGTGAGGAGGGGAGAGGCACAGATACG. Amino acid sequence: CASSEEGRGTDT. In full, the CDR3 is CASSEEGRGTDTQYF. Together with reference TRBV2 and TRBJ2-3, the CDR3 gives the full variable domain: EPEVTQTPSHQVTQMGQEVILRCVPISNHLYFYWYRQILGQKVEFLVSFYNNEISEKSEIFDDQFSVERPDGSNFTLKIRSTKLEDSAMYFCASSEEGRGTDTQYFGPGTRLTVL.

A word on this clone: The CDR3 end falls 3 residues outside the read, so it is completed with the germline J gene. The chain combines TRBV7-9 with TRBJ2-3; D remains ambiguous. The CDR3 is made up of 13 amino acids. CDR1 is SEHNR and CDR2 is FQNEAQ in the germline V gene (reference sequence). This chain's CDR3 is CASSLDSNQPQYF. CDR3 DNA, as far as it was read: TGTGCCAGCAGCTTAGATAGCAATCAGCCG. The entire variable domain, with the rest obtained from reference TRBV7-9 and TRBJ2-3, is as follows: DTGVSQNPRHKITKRGQNVTFRCDPISEHNRLYWYRQTLGQGPEFLTYFQNEAQLEKSRLLSDRFSAERPKGSFSTLEIQRTEQGDSAMYLCASSLDSNQPQYFGPGTRLTVL.

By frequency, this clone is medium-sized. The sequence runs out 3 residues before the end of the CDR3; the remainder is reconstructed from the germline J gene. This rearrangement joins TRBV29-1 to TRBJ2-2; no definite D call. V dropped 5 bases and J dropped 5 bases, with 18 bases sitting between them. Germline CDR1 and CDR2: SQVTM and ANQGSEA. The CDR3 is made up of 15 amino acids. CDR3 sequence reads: CSVQQTSSTTGELFF. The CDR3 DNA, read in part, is TGCAGCGTTCAGCAGACAAGTTCTACTACCGGGGAG.

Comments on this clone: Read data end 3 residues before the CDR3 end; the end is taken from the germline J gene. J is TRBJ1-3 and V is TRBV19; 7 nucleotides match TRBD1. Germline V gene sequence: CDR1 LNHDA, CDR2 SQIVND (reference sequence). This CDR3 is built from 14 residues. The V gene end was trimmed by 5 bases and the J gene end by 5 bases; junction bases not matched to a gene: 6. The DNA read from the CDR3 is TGTGCCAGTAGTTCGGACAGGAGGAGAAACACC. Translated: CASSSDRRRNT. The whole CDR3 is CASSSDRRRNTIYF. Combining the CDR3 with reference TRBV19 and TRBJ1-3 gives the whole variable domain DGGITQSPKYLFRKEGQNVTLSCEQNLNHDAMYWYRQDPGQGLRLIYYSQIVNDFQKGDIAEGYSVSREKKESFPLTVTSAQKNPTAFYLCASSSDRRRNTIYFGEGSWLTVV.

The part of the CDR3 DNA that was read is TGCGCCAGCAATCTAGCGGGGGTAGAGACG. It encodes CASNLAGVET. The whole CDR3 sequence is CASNLAGVETQYF. J is TRBJ2-3 and V is TRBV5-1; 10 bases are a match to TRBD2. Read data end 3 residues before the CDR3 end; the end is taken from the germline J gene. Germline V gene data show CDR1 as SGHRS and CDR2 as YFSETQ. The CDR3 is 13 residues long.

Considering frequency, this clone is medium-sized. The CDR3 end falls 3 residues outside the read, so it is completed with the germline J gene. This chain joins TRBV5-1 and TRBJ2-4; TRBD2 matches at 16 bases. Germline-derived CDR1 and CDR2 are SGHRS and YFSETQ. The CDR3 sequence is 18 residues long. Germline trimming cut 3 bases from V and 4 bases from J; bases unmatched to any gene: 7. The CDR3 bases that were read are TGCGCCAGCAGCTCGGGGACTAGCGGGGGGGCCGGGAAAAACATT. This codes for CASSSGTSGGAGKNI. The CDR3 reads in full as CASSSGTSGGAGKNIQYF.

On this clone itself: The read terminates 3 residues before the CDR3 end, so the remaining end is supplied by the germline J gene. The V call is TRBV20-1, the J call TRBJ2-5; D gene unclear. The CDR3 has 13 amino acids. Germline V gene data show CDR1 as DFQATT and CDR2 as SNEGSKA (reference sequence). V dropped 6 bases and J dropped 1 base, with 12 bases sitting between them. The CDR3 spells CSASQEIQETQYF. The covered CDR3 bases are TGCAGTGCCAGTCAGGAGATCCAAGAGACC.

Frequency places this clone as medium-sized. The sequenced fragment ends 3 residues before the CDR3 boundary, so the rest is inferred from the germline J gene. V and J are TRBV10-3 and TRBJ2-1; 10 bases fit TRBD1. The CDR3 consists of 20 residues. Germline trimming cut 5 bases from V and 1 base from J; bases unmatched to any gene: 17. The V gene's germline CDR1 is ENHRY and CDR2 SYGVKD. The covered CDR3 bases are TGTGCCATCAGTCGAGGGGGGTATCAGAGACAGGGGGCATCCTACAATGAG. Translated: CAISRGGYQRQGASYNE. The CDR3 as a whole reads CAISRGGYQRQGASYNEQFF.

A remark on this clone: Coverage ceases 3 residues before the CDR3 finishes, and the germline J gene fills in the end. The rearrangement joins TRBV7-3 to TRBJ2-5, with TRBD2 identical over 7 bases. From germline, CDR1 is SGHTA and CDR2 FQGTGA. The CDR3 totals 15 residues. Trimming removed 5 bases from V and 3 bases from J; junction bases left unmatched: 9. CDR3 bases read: TGTGCCAGCAGCCCCGGGGGGACTACAGAAGAGACC. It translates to CASSPGGTTEET. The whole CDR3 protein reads CASSPGGTTEETQYF.

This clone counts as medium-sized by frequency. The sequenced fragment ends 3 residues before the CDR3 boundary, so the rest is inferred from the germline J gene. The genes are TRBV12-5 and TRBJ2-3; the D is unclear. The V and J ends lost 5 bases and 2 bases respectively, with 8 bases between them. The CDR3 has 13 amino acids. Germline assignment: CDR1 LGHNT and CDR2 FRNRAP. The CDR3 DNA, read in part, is TGTGCTAGTGGTATCACTCTCACAGATACG. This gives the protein CASGITLTDT. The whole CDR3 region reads CASGITLTDTQYF.

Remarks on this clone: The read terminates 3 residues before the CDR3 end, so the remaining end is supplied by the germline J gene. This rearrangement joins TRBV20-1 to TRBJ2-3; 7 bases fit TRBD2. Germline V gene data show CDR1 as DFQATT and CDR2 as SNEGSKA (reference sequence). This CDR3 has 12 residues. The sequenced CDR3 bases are TGCAGTGCTAGGATCGCGGGGGAGACG. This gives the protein CSARIAGET. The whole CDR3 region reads CSARIAGETQYF.